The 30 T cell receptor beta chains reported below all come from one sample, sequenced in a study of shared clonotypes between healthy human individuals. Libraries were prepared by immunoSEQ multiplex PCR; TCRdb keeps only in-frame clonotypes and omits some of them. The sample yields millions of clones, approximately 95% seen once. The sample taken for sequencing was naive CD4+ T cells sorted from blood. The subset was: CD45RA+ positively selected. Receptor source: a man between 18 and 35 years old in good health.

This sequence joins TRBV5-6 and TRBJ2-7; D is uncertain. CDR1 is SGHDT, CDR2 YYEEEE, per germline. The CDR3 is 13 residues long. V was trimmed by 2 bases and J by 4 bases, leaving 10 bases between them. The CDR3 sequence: CASSLSGGYEQYF. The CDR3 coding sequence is TGTGCCAGCAGCTTAAGTGGTGGGTACGAGCAGTACTTC.

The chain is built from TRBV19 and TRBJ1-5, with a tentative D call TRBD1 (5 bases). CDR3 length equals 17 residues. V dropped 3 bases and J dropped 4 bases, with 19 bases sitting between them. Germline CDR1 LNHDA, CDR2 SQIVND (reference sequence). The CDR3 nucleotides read TGTGCCAGTAGTATTGGGTTGGGGGGGAAGGAGAATCAGCCCCAGCATTTT. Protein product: CASSIGLGGKENQPQHF.

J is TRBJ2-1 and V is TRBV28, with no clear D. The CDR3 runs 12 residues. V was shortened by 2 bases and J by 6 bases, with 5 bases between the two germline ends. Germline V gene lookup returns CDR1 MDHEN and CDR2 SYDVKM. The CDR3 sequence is CASSLGVNEQFF. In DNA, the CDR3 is TGTGCCAGCAGTTTAGGGGTCAATGAGCAGTTCTTC.

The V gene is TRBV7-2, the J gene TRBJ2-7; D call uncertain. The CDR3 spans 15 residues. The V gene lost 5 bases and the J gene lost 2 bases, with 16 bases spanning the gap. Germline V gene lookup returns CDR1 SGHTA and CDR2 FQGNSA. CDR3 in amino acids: CASSRTRIETYEQYF. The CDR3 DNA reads TGTGCCAGCAGCCGGACCCGCATAGAGACCTACGAGCAGTACTTC.

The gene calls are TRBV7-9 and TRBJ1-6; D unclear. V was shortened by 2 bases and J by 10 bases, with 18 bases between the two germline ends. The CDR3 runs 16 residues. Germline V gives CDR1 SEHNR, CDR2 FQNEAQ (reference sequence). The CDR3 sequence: CASSLFEDYPISPLHF. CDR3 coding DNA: TGTGCCAGCAGCTTATTCGAGGACTACCCGATCTCACCCCTCCACTTT.

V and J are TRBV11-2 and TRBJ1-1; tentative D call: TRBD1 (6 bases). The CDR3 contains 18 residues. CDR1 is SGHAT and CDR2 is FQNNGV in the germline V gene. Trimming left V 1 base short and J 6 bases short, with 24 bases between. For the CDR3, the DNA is TGTGCCAGCAGCTTAGTGGGTGGGGGCCACGGTTTGAGTGCTGAAGCTTTCTTT. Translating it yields CASSLVGGGHGLSAEAFF.

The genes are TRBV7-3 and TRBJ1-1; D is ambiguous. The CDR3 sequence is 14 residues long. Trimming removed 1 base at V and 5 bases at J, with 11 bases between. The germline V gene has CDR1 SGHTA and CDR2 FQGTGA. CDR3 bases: TGTGCCAGCAGCTTAAGGGCGGCGGGAACTGAAGCTTTCTTT. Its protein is CASSLRAAGTEAFF.

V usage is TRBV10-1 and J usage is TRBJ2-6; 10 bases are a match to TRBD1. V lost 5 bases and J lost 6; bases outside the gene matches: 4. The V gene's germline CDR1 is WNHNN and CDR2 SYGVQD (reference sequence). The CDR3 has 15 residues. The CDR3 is CASSSGQGQANVLTF. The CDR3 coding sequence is TGCGCCAGCAGTTCGGGACAGGGGCAGGCCAACGTCCTGACTTTC.

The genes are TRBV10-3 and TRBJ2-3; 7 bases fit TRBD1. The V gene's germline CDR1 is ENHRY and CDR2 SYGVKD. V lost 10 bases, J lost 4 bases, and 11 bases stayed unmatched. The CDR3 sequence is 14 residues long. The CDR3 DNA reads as TGTGCCACATCCGACAGGGTCGGGCCAGATACGCAGTATTTT. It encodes CATSDRVGPDTQYF.

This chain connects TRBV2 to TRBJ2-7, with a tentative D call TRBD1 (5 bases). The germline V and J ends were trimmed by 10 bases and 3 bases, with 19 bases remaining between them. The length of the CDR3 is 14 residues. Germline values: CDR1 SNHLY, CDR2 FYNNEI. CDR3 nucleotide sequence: TGTGCCACCAACAGGATCCTTGGCGGCTACGAGCAGTACTTC. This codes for CATNRILGGYEQYF.

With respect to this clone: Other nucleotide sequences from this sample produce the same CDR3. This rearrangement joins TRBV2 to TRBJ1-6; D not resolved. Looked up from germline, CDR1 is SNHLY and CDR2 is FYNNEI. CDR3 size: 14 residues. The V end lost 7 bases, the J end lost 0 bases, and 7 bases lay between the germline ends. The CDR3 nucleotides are TGTGCCAGCACGGGAAGCTCCTATAATTCACCCCTCCACTTT. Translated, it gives CASTGSSYNSPLHF.

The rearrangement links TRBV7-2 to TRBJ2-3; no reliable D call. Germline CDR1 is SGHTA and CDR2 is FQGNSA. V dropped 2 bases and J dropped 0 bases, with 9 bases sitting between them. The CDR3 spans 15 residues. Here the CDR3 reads CASSLMASSTDTQYF. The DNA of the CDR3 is TGTGCCAGCAGCTTAATGGCGTCCAGCACAGATACGCAGTATTTT. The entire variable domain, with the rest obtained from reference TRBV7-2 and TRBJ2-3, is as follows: GAGVSQSPSNKVTEKGKDVELRCDPISGHTALYWYRQSLGQGLEFLIYFQGNSAPDKSGLPSDRFSAERTGGSVSTLTIQRTQQEDSAVYLCASSLMASSTDTQYFGPGTRLTVL.

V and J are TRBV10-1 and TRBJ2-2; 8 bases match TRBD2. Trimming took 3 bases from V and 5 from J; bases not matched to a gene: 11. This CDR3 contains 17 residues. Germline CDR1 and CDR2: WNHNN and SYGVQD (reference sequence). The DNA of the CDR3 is TGCGCCAGCAGTGACCCTTCCGGGACTAGGGGGACCGGGGAGCTGTTTTTT. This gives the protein CASSDPSGTRGTGELFF.

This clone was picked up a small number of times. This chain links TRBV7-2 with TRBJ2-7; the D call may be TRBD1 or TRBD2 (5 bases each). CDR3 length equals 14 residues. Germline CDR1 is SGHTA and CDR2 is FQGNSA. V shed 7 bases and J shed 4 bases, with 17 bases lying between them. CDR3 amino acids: CASTEFQGPYEQYF. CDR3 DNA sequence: TGTGCCAGCACCGAATTCCAGGGACCTTACGAGCAGTACTTC.

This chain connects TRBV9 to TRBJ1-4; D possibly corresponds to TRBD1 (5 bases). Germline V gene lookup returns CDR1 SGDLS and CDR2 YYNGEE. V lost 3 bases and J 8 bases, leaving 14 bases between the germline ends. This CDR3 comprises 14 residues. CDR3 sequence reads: CASSATVYGEKLFF. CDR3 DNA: TGTGCCAGCAGCGCGACAGTCTATGGGGAAAAACTGTTTTTT.

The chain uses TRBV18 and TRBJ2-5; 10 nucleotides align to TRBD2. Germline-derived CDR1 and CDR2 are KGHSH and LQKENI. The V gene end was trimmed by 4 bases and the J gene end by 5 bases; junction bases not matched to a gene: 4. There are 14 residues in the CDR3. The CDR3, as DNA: TGTGCCAGCTCACTACTAGCGGGATGGGAGACCCAGTACTTC. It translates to CASSLLAGWETQYF.

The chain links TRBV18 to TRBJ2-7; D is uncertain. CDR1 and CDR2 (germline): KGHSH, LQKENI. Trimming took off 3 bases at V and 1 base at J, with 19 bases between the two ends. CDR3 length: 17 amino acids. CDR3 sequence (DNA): TGTGCCAGCTCACCGCCCCTACAGCATCCCCTATCCTACGAGCAGTACTTC. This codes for CASSPPLQHPLSYEQYF.

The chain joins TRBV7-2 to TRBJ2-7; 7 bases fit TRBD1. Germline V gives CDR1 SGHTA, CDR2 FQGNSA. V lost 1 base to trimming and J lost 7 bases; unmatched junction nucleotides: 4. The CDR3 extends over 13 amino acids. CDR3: CASSLGTTGEQYF. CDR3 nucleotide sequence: TGTGCCAGCAGCTTAGGGACGACAGGGGAGCAGTACTTC.

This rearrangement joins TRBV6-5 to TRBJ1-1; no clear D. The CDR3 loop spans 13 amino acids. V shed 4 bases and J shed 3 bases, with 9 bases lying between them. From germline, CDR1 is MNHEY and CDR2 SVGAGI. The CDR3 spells CASSSVLDTEAFF. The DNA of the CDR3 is TGTGCCAGCAGTTCAGTCTTGGACACTGAAGCTTTCTTT.

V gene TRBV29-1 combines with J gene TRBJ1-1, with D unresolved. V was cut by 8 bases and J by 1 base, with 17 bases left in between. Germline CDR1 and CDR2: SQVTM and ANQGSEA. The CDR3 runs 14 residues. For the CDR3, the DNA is TGCAGCCTGGTGAGGAGGCTGGCGAACACTGAAGCTTTCTTT. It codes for CSLVRRLANTEAFF.

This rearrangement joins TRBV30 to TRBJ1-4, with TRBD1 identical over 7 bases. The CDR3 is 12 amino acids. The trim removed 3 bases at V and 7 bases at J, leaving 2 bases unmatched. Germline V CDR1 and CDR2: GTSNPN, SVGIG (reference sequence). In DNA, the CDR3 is TGTGCCTGGAGGGGGGACAGTGAAAAACTGTTTTTT. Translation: CAWRGDSEKLFF.

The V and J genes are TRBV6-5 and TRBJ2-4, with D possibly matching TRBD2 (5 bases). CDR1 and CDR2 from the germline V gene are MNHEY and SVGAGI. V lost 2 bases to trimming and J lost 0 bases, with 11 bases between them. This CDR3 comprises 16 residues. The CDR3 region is CASSYGSGSAKNIQYF. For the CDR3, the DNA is TGTGCCAGCAGTTACGGGTCGGGATCAGCCAAAAACATTCAGTACTTC.

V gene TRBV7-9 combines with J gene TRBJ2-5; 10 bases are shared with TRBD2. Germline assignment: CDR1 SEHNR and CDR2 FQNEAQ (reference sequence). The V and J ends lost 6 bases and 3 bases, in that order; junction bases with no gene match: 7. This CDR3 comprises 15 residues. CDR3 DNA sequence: TGTGCCAGCAGTCTGCTCGGGACTAGCGAAGAGACCCAGTACTTC. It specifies CASSLLGTSEETQYF.

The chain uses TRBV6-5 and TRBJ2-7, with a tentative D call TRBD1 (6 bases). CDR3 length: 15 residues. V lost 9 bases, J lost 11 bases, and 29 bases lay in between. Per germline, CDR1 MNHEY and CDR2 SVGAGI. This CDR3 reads CASRTARQTSMFEYF. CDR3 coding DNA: TGTGCCAGTCGGACAGCACGACAGACCTCTATGTTTGAGTACTTC.

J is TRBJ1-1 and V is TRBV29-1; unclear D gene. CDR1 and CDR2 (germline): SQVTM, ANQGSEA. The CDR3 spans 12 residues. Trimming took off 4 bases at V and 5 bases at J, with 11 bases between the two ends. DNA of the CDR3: TGCAGCGTTGCTTTGGGAACTACTGAAGCTTTCTTT. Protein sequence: CSVALGTTEAFF. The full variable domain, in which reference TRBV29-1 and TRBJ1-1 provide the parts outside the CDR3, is SAVISQKPSRDICQRGTSLTIQCQVDSQVTMMFWYRQQPGQSLTLIATANQGSEATYESGFVIDKFPISRPNLTFSTLTVSNMSPEDSSIYLCSVALGTTEAFFGQGTRLTVV.

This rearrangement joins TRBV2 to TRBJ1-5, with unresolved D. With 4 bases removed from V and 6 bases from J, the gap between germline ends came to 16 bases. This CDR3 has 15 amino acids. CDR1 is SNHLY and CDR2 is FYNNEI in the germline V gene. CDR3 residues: CASSGHPFLGQPQHF. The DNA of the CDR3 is TGTGCCAGCAGTGGACATCCGTTCTTAGGTCAGCCCCAGCATTTT.

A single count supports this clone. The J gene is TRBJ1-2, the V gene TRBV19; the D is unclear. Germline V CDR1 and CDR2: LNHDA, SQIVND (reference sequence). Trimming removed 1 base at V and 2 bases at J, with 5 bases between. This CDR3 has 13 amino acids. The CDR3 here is CASSIAINYGYTF. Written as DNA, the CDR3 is TGTGCCAGTAGTATAGCGATAAACTATGGCTACACCTTC.

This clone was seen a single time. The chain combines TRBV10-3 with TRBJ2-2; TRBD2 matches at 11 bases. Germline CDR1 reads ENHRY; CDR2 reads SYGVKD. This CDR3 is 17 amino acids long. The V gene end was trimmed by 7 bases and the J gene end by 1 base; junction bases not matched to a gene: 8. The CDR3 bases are TGTGCCATCACCCCCACTAGCGGGAGCCTGAACACCGGGGAGCTGTTTTTT. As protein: CAITPTSGSLNTGELFF.

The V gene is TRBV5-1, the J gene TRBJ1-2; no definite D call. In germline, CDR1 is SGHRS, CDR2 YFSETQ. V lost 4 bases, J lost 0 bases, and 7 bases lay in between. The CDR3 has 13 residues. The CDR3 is CASSPGANYGYTF. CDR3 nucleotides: TGCGCCAGCAGCCCAGGAGCTAACTATGGCTACACCTTC.

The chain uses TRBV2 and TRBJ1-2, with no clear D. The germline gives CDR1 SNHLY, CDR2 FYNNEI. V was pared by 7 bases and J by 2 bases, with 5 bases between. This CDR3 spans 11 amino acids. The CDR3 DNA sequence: TGTGCCAGCACGGGGAACTATGGCTACACCTTC. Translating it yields CASTGNYGYTF.